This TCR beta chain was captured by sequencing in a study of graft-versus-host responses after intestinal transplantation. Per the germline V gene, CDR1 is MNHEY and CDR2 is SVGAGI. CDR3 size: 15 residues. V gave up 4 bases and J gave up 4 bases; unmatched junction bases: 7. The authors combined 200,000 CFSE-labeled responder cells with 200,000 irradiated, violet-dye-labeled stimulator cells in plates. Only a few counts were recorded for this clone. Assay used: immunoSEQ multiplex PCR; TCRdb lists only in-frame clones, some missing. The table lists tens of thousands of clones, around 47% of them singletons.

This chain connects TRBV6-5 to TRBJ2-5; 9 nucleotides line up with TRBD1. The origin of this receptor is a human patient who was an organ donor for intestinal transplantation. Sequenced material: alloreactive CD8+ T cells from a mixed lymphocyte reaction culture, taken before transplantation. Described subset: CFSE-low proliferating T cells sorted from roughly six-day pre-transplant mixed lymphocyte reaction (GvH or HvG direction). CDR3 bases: TGTGCCAGCAGTTTTACTCCGGGACAGGGAGAGACCCAGTACTTC. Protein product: CASSFTPGQGETQYF.